These 8 T cell receptor beta chains were all obtained from the same sample, sequenced in a study of T-cell reconstitution after alpha-beta-depleted transplantation in children. Unique molecular identifiers were incorporated when the TCRbeta library was constructed. TCRdb reanalysed the PCR reads using MiXCR and keeps one entry per CDR3 protein. The profile shows about 72,000 distinct CDR3 sequences, about 7% of them singletons. The input for sequencing was PBMCs from the stem cell graft donor, taken from the stem cell graft. These receptors all come from a human donor who donated a stem cell graft to a child with acute lymphoblastic leukemia.

This clonotype has ten or more counts. At one end, the junction sequence differs from germline, possibly due to a read error. V is TRBV15 and J is TRBJ2-7; unclear D gene. The CDR3 has 13 residues. Germline V CDR1 and CDR2: LNHNV, YYDKDF (reference sequence). The CDR3 sequence: CSTSREVGTSQYF. The CDR3 DNA reads as TGTTCCACCAGCAGAGAGGTGGGAACGTCGCAGTACTTC.

This clonotype was observed at least ten times. The chain combines TRBV10-3 with TRBJ1-6; D not resolved. The CDR3 contains 13 residues. The V gene lost 6 bases and the J gene lost 7 bases, with 10 bases spanning the gap. The germline gives CDR1 ENHRY, CDR2 SYGVKD. The CDR3 coding sequence is TGTGCCATCAGGCGGGAACCAAATTCACCCCTCCACTTT. Residues: CAIRREPNSPLHF.

This clonotype has at least ten counts. This rearrangement joins TRBV5-1 to TRBJ1-1; 9 bases fit TRBD1. The CDR3 is made up of 17 amino acids. V lost 5 bases and J lost 1; bases outside the gene matches: 12. CDR1 is SGHRS and CDR2 is YFSETQ in the germline V gene. Here the CDR3 DNA reads TGCGCCAGCAGACTGACCGGGACAGGGAGGGCGAACACTGAAGCTTTCTTT. Translation gives CASRLTGTGRANTEAFF.

A note on this clonotype: Sequence at one end of the junction differs from germline and may be a read error. This chain links TRBV7-6 with TRBJ2-3, with D maybe TRBD2 (5 bases). The CDR3 extends over 13 amino acids. Germline values: CDR1 SGHVS, CDR2 FNYEAQ. CDR3: CARSLASKDTQYF. The DNA for the CDR3 is TGTGCCAGAAGCTTAGCGAGCAAAGATACGCAGTATTTT. The full variable domain, completed using reference TRBV7-6 and TRBJ2-3, is GAGVSQSPRYKVTKRGQDVALRCDPISGHVSLYWYRQALGQGPEFLTYFNYEAQQDKSGLPNDRFSAERPEGSISTLTIQRTEQRDSAMYRCARSLASKDTQYFGPGTRLTVL.

This clonotype has only a few counts. This chain links TRBV12-3 or TRBV12-4 with TRBJ1-1; the match to TRBD1 covers 7 bases. After removal of 7 bases from V and 11 bases from J, the junction contained 7 bases not matched to a gene. This CDR3 has 11 amino acids. The CDR3 loop is CASTTGMNAFF. The CDR3 nucleotides read TGTGCCAGCACGACAGGGATGAACGCTTTCTTT.

The chain combines TRBV20-1 with TRBJ2-1, with TRBD2 matching over 9 bases. Germline values: CDR1 DFQATT, CDR2 SNEGSKA (reference sequence). The CDR3 extends over 14 amino acids. Trimming at V came to 5 bases and at J to 7 bases, leaving 9 bases not matched to a gene. The CDR3 loop is CSAPQAGGGNEQFF. The CDR3 DNA reads TGCAGTGCTCCCCAAGCGGGGGGAGGGAATGAGCAGTTCTTC.

This clonotype came up many times. This chain connects TRBV5-1 to TRBJ2-3, with D perhaps matching TRBD1 (5 bases). The CDR3 has 13 amino acids. CDR1 SGHRS and CDR2 YFSETQ come from the germline V gene. V was pared by 6 bases and J by 4 bases, with 12 bases between. CDR3: CASTGMGPDTQYF. CDR3 DNA: TGCGCCAGCACAGGGATGGGTCCAGATACGCAGTATTTT.

Many counts were recorded for this clonotype. In nucleotides, the CDR3 is TGTGCCAGCAGCTTGGGACTACACCCCAATGAGCAGTTCTTC. Protein sequence: CASSLGLHPNEQFF. J is TRBJ2-1 and V is TRBV5-4; possibly TRBD2 for D (5 bases). The germline CDR1 and CDR2 sequences are SGHNT and YYREEE (reference sequence). Trimming removed 0 bases at V and 6 bases at J, with 10 bases between. This CDR3 has 14 residues.